Listed here is a single T cell receptor (beta chain). Antigen: not known. V shed 10 bases and J shed 8 bases, with 20 bases lying between them. The CDR3 spans 13 residues. Germline assignment: CDR1 LNHDA and CDR2 SQIVND (reference sequence). The data were obtained in a study of chemoradiotherapy in HPV16-positive cancers. Broader study findings: Candidate HPV-specific clones and E7-related TCR motifs grew in tumor during treatment.

Repeated repertoire sampling spanned the course of chemoradiotherapy. Repertoires were generated with immunoSEQ multiplex PCR, while TCRdb's copy carries only in-frame clones and drops some. The repertoire has nearly 35,000 clones, around 92% of them found once; the top ten carry 3.6%. This chain connects TRBV19 to TRBJ1-2; tentative D call: TRBD1 (6 bases). The TCR originated in a human donor with HPV-associated anogenital cancer. This specimen was blood, taken from a patient who underwent chemoradiotherapy. The CDR3 spells CATKDSEGWGYTF. The CDR3 coding sequence is TGTGCCACTAAGGACAGCGAGGGCTGGGGCTACACCTTC. The whole variable domain, remainder taken from reference TRBV19 and TRBJ1-2, is DGGITQSPKYLFRKEGQNVTLSCEQNLNHDAMYWYRQDPGQGLRLIYYSQIVNDFQKGDIAEGYSVSREKKESFPLTVTSAQKNPTAFYLCATKDSEGWGYTFGSGTRLTVV.